This T cell receptor beta chain was sequenced during a study of blood T cells in healthy people across ages. Study-level points and caveats: Both naive CD4+ cell counts and diversity were greater in long-lived donors than in aged donors.

Primed by a sample-barcoded 5' primer and a J-beta primer mix, a second PCR proceeded for about 6 to 11 cycles. TCRdb re-analysed the 5' RACE reads in MiXCR, keeping a single row per CDR3 protein. The sample lists under 2,000,000 distinct CDR3 sequences, 49% occurring once. On this clonotype: Its specificity is unknown.

The germline V gene has CDR1 SGHDT and CDR2 YYEEEE. This CDR3 spans 14 amino acids. Trimming removed 4 bases from V and 4 bases from J; junction bases left unmatched: 6. V usage is TRBV5-6 and J usage is TRBJ2-7; TRBD1 agrees at 9 bases. This TCR was sampled from a woman in her forties in good health. What was sequenced was blood. CDR3 region: CASSTTGGTYEQYF. CDR3 bases: TGTGCCAGCAGCACTACAGGGGGCACGTACGAGCAGTACTTC.